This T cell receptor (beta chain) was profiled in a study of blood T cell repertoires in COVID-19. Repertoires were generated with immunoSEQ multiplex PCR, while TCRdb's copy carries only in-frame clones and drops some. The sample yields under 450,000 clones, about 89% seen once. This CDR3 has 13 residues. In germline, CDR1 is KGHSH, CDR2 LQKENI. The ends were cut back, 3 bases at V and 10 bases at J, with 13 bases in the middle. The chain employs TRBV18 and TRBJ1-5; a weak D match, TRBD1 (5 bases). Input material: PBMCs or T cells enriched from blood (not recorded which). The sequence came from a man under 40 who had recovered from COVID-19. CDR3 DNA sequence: TGTGCCAGCTCACCCCAGGGCATAGGCCCCCAGCATTTT. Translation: CASSPQGIGPQHF.